Listed below are T cell receptor beta chains from one sample, sequenced in a study of T cell changes during pregnancy in multiple sclerosis. Here immunoSEQ multiplex PCR was the method, and the copy in TCRdb shows in-frame clones only, minus some. Among about 64,000 clones listed, more than 75% were seen once. This specimen consisted of peripheral blood, obtained in the second trimester of pregnancy. The receptors derive from a female donor with multiple sclerosis, enrolled in a pregnancy study. The CDR3 runs from the conserved cysteine through the conserved F or W. The order of the fields is V gene, clone size, D gene, J gene, CDR3 protein, CDR3 DNA. The D gene is left open where the match is weak. Clone size is not always given. Where it is, it says once, few, many or a class for expanded clones.

>TRBV2|.|.|TRBJ2-3
CASSETGSGDTQYF
TGTGCCAGCAGTGAAACAGGTTCAGGAGATACGCAGTATTTT
>TRBV5-4|.|.|TRBJ1-1
CASSLVGRANTEAFF
TGTGCCAGCAGCTTGGTAGGCAGGGCCAACACTGAAGCTTTCTTT
>TRBV5-4|.|.|TRBJ1-1
CASSLTGQRNTEAFF
TGTGCCAGCAGCTTGACTGGACAGCGGAACACTGAAGCTTTCTTT
>TRBV9|.|TRBD2|TRBJ2-1
CASTPNSGGVNEQFF
TGTGCCAGCACCCCTAATAGCGGGGGGGTAAATGAGCAGTTCTTC
>TRBV10-2|few|.|TRBJ1-6
CASSEMASGLHF
TGCGCCAGCAGTGAAATGGCATCGGGGCTCCACTTT
>TRBV19|.|.|TRBJ1-4
CASSPTLTNEKLFF
TGTGCCAGTAGTCCGACACTTACGAATGAAAAACTGTTTTTT
>TRBV30|.|TRBD1|TRBJ1-5
CAWSGQGDQPQHF
TGTGCCTGGAGTGGACAGGGAGATCAGCCCCAGCATTTT
>TRBV25-1|.|.|TRBJ1-5
CVPQGGTYSNQPQHF
TGTGTTCCCCAAGGAGGGACCTATAGCAATCAGCCCCAGCATTTT
>TRBV6-1|.|.|TRBJ1-3
CASSESSREGNTIYF
TGTGCCAGCAGTGAATCGTCGAGGGAAGGAAACACCATATATTTT
>TRBV27|once|.|TRBJ2-5
CASSLFQGIQETQYF
TGTGCCAGCAGTTTGTTCCAGGGAATCCAAGAGACCCAGTACTTC
>TRBV5-1|.|TRBD2|TRBJ2-1
CASSLLAGSSYNEQFF
TGCGCCAGCAGCCTTTTAGCGGGGAGCTCCTACAATGAGCAGTTCTTC
>TRBV14|few|.|TRBJ1-2
CASSQEFGGATNYGYTF
TGTGCCAGCAGCCAAGAATTCGGCGGGGCAACAAACTATGGCTACACCTTC
>TRBV4-3|.|.|TRBJ2-7
CASSQDSRGYEQYF
TGCGCCAGCAGCCAAGATTCTAGGGGCTACGAGCAGTACTTC
>TRBV5-1|.|.|TRBJ1-4
CASSLNGLDNEKLFF
TGCGCCAGCAGCTTGAACGGGTTGGATAATGAAAAACTGTTTTTT
>TRBV27|.|.|TRBJ1-1
CASSLSGQPGYTEAFF
TGTGCCAGCAGTTTATCGGGACAACCAGGGTACACTGAAGCTTTCTTT
>TRBV30|.|.|TRBJ2-5
CAWSLPGTQYF
TGTGCCTGGAGTCTCCCCGGGACCCAGTACTTC
>TRBV6-5|.|.|TRBJ2-1
CASRPGIYNEQFF
TGTGCCAGCCGGCCAGGAATCTACAATGAGCAGTTCTTC
>TRBV19|once|.|TRBJ2-3
CASTTGTSTDTQYF
TGTGCCAGCACGACCGGGACTAGCACAGATACGCAGTATTTT
>TRBV19|.|.|TRBJ1-3
CASSPQSGNTIYF
TGTGCCAGTAGTCCACAATCTGGAAACACCATATATTTT
>TRBV12-5|.|TRBD1|TRBJ1-4
CASGIGQVATNEKLFF
TGTGCTAGTGGCATTGGACAGGTTGCAACTAATGAAAAACTGTTTTTT
>TRBV7-3|.|.|TRBJ1-1
CASSFGPNTEAFF
TGTGCCAGCAGCTTTGGGCCGAACACTGAAGCTTTCTTT
>TRBV10-3|.|TRBD1|TRBJ1-1
CAIRQGQGITEAFF
TGTGCCATCAGGCAGGGACAGGGGATCACTGAAGCTTTCTTT
>TRBV5-6|.|TRBD1|TRBJ1-2
CASRPLGTANYGYTF
TGTGCCAGCAGACCGTTGGGGACAGCGAACTATGGCTACACCTTC
>TRBV6-5|.|TRBD1|TRBJ1-6
CASTPVGGGSPLHF
TGTGCCAGCACCCCAGTAGGGGGCGGCTCACCCCTCCACTTT
>TRBV2|.|.|TRBJ1-2
CASSEGLPIF
TGTGCCAGCAGTGAAGGACTTCCTATCTTC
>TRBV10-3|.|.|TRBJ1-2
CAISEPRAGYGYTF
TGTGCCATCAGTGAGCCCAGGGCGGGGTACGGCTACACCTTC
>TRBV5-1|once|.|TRBJ2-6
CASRAGSGANVLTF
TGCGCCAGCAGGGCAGGGTCTGGGGCCAACGTCCTGACTTTC
>TRBV19|.|.|TRBJ2-2
CASRAVANTGELFF
TGTGCCAGTAGAGCCGTCGCGAACACCGGGGAGCTGTTTTTT
>TRBV2|few|.|TRBJ1-5
CASSGNGNQPQHF
TGTGCCAGCTCCGGGAATGGCAATCAGCCCCAGCATTTT
>TRBV5-6|.|.|TRBJ2-5
CASQEWGRETQYF
TGTGCCAGCCAAGAATGGGGGCGAGAGACCCAGTACTTC
>TRBV15|once|.|TRBJ2-1
CATSSLPVGDEQFF
TGTGCCACCAGCAGCCTTCCCGTCGGTGATGAGCAGTTCTTC
>TRBV5-1|.|TRBD1|TRBJ1-1
CASSSGQGNTEAFF
TGCGCCAGCAGCTCCGGACAGGGGAACACTGAAGCTTTCTTT
>TRBV6-6|once|TRBD1|TRBJ2-3
CASSSPRDRGTDTQYF
TGTGCCAGCAGTTCCCCCCGGGACAGGGGGACAGATACGCAGTATTTT
>TRBV6-1|.|.|TRBJ1-2
CASSEVAGRYLGHGYTF
TGTGCCAGCAGTGAAGTGGCAGGGAGGTATCTTGGTCATGGCTACACCTTC
>TRBV18|.|TRBD2|TRBJ2-3
CASGLAGDTDTQYF
TGTGCCAGCGGACTAGCGGGGGACACAGATACGCAGTATTTT
>TRBV4-3|.|.|TRBJ1-1
CASSRQVNTEAFF
TGCGCCAGCAGCCGACAGGTGAACACTGAAGCTTTCTTT
>TRBV27|.|TRBD1|TRBJ1-2
CASSATGAGGYTF
TGTGCCAGCAGTGCGACAGGGGCGGGAGGCTACACCTTC
>TRBV30|.|TRBD2|TRBJ2-7
CAWSVLANYEQYF
TGTGCCTGGAGTGTACTAGCGAACTACGAGCAGTACTTC
>TRBV28|.|TRBD2|TRBJ2-1
CASSVIPRAGARYNEQFF
TGTGCCAGCAGCGTTATACCGAGAGCGGGGGCGCGGTACAATGAGCAGTTCTTC
>TRBV10-3|once|TRBD2|TRBJ2-7
CAISGGLAGYEQYF
TGTGCCATCAGTGGGGGACTAGCGGGTTACGAGCAGTACTTC
>TRBV5-1|.|.|TRBJ1-1
CASSPAGTEAFF
TGCGCCAGCAGCCCCGCGGGAACTGAAGCTTTCTTT
>TRBV9|.|TRBD1|TRBJ2-2
CASSGGQFSNTGELFF
TGTGCCAGCAGCGGGGGACAGTTTTCGAACACCGGGGAGCTGTTTTTT
>TRBV7-2|.|.|TRBJ1-1
CASSLGRHTEAFF
TGTGCCAGCAGCTTAGGGCGGCACACTGAAGCTTTCTTT